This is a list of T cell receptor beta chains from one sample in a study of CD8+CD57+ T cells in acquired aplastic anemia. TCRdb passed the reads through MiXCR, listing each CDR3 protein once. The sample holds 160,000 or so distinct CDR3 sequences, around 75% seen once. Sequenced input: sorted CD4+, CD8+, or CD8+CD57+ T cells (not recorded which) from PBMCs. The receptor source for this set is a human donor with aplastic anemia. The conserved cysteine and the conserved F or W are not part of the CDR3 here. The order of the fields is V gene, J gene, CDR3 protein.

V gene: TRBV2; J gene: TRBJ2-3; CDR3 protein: ASSSGVPTDTQY
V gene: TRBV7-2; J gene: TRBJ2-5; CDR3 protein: ASSPRGAPQRGTQY
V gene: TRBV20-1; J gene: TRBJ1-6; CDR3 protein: SARLGEITSPLH
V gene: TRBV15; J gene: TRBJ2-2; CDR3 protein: ATSRDLGQGANTGELF
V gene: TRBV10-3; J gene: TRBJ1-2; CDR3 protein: ASSLGHSNYGYT
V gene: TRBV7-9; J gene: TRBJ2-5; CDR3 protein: ASSLERVPGGRIASQETQY
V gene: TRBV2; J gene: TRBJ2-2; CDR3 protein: ASQVGRGLAGELF
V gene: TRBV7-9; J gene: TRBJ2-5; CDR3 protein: ASSQKSQGWETQY
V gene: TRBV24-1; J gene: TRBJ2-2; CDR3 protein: ATKTSGGTGELF
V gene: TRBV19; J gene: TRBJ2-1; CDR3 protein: ASTNWLAGLSSYNEQF
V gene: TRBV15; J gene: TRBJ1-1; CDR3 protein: ATSREQGARGTEAF
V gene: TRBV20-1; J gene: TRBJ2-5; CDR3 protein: SARGGLAGGRTQY
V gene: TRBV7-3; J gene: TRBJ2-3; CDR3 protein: ASSLGWDRYTDTQY
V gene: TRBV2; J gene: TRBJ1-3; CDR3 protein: ASSEFFTGSGNTIY
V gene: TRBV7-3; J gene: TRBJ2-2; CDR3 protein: ASSKSGLAGGTGELF
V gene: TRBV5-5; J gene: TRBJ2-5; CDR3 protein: ASSFRTSFQGAGETQY
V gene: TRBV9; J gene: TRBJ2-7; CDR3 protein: ASSVGLAVSAGQY
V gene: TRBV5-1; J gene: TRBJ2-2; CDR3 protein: ASSLSTNTGELF
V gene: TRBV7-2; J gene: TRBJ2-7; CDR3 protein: ASSLAPGQGLGGQY
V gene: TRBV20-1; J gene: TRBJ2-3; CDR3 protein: SARDRRLAADTQY
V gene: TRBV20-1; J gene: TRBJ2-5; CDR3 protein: SARMSGVETQY
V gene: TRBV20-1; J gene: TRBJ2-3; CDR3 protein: SANWGGDTQY
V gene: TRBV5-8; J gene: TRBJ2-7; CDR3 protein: ASSMGTGGGAGQY
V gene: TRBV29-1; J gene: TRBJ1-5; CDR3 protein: SVGSGRNQPQH
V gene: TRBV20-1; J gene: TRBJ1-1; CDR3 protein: SARDPSFTPINTEAF
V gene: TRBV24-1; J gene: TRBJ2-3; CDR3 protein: ATSDSRVADTQY
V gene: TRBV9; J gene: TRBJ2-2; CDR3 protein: ASSPDPRVNTGELF
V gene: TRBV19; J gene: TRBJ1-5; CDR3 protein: ASSKPGTGVLGNQPQH